Sequencing of this T cell receptor beta chain was carried out in a study of shared clonotypes between healthy human individuals. The CDR3 sequence is 17 residues long. Germline values: CDR1 SEHNR, CDR2 FQNEAQ (reference sequence). Trimming removed 3 bases at V and 6 bases at J, with 23 bases between. Terminally differentiated effector memory CD45RA+ cells were excluded from the naive CD8 cells, which were CD45RO-negative and positively selected for CCR7. TCRdb's copy holds only in-frame clones and misses some; the assay was immunoSEQ multiplex PCR. Found here are 1.5 million to 2.5 million clones, about 95% of them singletons; the top ten hold 0.95% to 1.5%.

The chain has TRBV7-9 and TRBJ1-2, with D perhaps TRBD1 (5 bases). The TCR was taken from a man younger than 35 in good health. The sample taken for sequencing was naive CD8+ T cells sorted from blood. CDR3: CASSFLPGIGEDDGYTF. For the CDR3, the DNA is TGTGCCAGCAGCTTTCTGCCCGGGATAGGGGAGGATGATGGCTACACCTTC.